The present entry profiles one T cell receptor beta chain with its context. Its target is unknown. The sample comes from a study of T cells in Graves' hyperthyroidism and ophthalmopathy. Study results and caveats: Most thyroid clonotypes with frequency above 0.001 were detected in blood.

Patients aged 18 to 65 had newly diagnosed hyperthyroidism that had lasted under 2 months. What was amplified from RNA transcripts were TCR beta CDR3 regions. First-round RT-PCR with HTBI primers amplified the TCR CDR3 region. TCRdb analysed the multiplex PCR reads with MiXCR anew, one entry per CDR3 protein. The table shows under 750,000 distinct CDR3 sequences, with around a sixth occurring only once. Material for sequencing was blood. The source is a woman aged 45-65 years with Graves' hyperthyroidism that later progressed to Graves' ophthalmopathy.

The CDR3 coding sequence is TGTGCCACCAGTGTGCAGCCGGGCTATGGCTACACCTTC. Translation gives CATSVQPGYGYTF. The genes are TRBV24-1 and TRBJ1-2, with D unclear. Germline V gene sequence: CDR1 KGHDR, CDR2 SFDVKD. The CDR3 totals 13 residues. Between the trimmed V and J ends, which lost 5 bases and 4 bases, there was a span of 10 bases.